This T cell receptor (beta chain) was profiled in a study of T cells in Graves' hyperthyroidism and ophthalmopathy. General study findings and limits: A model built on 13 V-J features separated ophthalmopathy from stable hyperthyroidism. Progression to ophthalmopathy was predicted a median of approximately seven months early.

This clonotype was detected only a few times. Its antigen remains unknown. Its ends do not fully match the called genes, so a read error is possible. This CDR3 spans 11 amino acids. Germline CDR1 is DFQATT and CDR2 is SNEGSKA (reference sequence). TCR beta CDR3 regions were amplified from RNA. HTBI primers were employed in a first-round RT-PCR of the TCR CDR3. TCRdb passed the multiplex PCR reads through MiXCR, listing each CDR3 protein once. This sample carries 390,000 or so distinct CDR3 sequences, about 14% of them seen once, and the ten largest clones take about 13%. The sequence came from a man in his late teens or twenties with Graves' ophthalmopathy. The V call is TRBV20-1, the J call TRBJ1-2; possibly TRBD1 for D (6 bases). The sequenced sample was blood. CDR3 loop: CSAWDNYGYAF. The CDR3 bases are TGCAGTGCTTGGGACAACTATGGCTACGCCTTC.